This T cell receptor (beta chain) was found in a study of T cells in narcolepsy. The wider study: Donors had narcolepsy type 1 or type 2, or were healthy controls.

The repertoire was sequenced with immunoSEQ multiplex PCR; TCRdb's copy has only in-frame clones and lacks some. The sample carries approximately 11,000 clones, about 93% recorded once. On this clone: Its antigen remains unknown.

Study results and limitations: Autoreactive clone sequences were missing from some blood memory CD4+ repertoires. HCRT-specific and TRIB2-specific autoreactive clonotypes appeared among same-patient CSF and blood CD4+ clonotypes. Reportedly, autoreactive clonotypes were serially detected in patients' blood but not controls'.

This receptor was identified in a human donor with narcolepsy. Material for sequencing was CD45RA- memory CD4+ T cells from PBMCs.

CDR3 region: CASSLQGAPGHNEKLFF. The CDR3 DNA sequence: TGTGCCAGCAGCTTACAGGGGGCTCCGGGTCATAATGAAAAACTGTTTTTT. This rearrangement joins TRBV5-6 to TRBJ1-4; the match to TRBD1 covers 9 bases. The trim removed 2 bases at V and 4 bases at J, leaving 9 bases unmatched. This CDR3 has 17 amino acids. Looked up from germline, CDR1 is SGHDT and CDR2 is YYEEEE.